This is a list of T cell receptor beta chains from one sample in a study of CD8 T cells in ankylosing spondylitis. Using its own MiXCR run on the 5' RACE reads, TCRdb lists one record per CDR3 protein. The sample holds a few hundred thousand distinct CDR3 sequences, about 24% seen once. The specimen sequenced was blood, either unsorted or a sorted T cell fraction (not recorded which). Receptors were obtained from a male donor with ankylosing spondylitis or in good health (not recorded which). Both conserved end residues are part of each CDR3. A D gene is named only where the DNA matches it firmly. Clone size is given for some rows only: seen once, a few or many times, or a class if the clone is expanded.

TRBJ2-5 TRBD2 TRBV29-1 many CSVVGGGGVFETQYF TGCAGCGTTGTGGGTGGCGGGGGGGTATTCGAGACCCAGTACTTC
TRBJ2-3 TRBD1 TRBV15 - CATSRDYGTGTREDTQYF TGTGCCACCAGCAGAGATTATGGGACAGGGACGAGAGAAGATACGCAGTATTTT
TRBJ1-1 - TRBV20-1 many CSAPLGAMNTEAFF TGCAGTGCCCCCCTGGGGGCTATGAACACTGAAGCTTTCTTT
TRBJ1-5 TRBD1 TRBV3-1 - CASSQGTGDVGQPQHF TGTGCCAGCAGCCAAGGGACAGGGGATGTCGGTCAGCCCCAGCATTTT
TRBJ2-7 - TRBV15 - CATSRDRGVGQYF TGTGCCACCAGCAGAGATAGGGGCGTCGGGCAGTACTTC
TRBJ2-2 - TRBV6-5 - CASISARGGELFF TGTGCCAGCATTTCGGCGAGGGGTGGGGAGCTGTTTTTT
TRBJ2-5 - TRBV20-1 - CSALDSQETQYF TGCAGTGCCCTGGACAGCCAAGAGACCCAGTACTTC
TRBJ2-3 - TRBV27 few CASLGGRSTDTQYF TGTGCCAGCCTCGGAGGAAGAAGCACAGATACGCAGTATTTT
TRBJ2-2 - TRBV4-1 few CASSQDNPQGFNTGELFF TGCGCCAGCAGCCAAGATAACCCCCAGGGTTTTAATACCGGGGAGCTGTTTTTT
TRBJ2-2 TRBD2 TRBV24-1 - CATSDGLAANTGELFF TGTGCCACCAGTGATGGGCTAGCGGCTAACACCGGGGAGCTGTTTTTT
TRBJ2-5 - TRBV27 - CASRFNGQRLETQYF TGTGCCAGCAGATTCAACGGACAGCGTTTGGAGACCCAGTACTTC
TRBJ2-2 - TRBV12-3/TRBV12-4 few CASSGQNTGELFF TGTGCCAGCAGCGGCCAGAACACCGGGGAGCTGTTTTTT
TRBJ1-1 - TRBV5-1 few CASSLRVNTEAFF TGCGCCAGCAGCTTGAGGGTAAACACTGAAGCTTTCTTT
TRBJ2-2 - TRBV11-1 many CASSSYRGGLDTGELFF TGTGCCAGCAGCAGCTACAGGGGGGGACTGGACACCGGGGAGCTGTTTTTT
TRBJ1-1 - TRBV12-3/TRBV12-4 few CASSYGADEAFF TGTGCCAGCAGTTACGGGGCGGACGAAGCTTTCTTT
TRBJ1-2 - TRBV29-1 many CSDGGYTF TGCAGCGACGGGGGCTACACCTTC
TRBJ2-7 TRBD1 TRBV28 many CASRDRGLPYEQYF TGTGCCAGCCGGGACAGGGGTCTTCCCTACGAGCAGTACTTC
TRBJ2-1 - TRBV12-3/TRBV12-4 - CATSRDIGDEQFF TGTGCCACCTCCCGGGACATTGGGGATGAGCAGTTCTTC
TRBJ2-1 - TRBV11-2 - CASSPPQLVGNEQFF TGTGCCAGCAGCCCCCCGCAACTGGTGGGCAATGAGCAGTTCTTC
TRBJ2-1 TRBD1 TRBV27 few CASRGTGARNEQFF TGTGCCAGCAGGGGGACAGGGGCGAGGAATGAGCAGTTCTTC
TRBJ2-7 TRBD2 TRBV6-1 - CASRAGVLSGEQYF TGTGCCAGCAGAGCGGGGGTACTCTCGGGCGAGCAGTACTTC
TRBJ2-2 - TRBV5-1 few CASSLDGVGELFF TGCGCCAGCAGCTTGGACGGGGTCGGGGAGCTGTTTTTT
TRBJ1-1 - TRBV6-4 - CASSDEIWGSEAFF TGTGCCAGCAGTGACGAGATATGGGGGTCTGAAGCTTTCTTT
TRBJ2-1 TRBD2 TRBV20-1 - CSVGRGDNEQFF TGCAGTGTTGGGCGGGGGGACAATGAGCAGTTCTTC
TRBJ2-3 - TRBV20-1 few CSARDFADTQYF TGCAGTGCTAGAGACTTCGCAGATACGCAGTATTTT
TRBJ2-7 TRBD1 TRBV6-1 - CASTGDRGVDEQYF TGTGCCAGCACCGGGGACAGGGGCGTTGACGAGCAGTACTTC
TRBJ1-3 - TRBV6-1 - CASSRDGSSGNTIYF TGTGCCAGCAGTCGGGACGGAAGCTCTGGAAACACCATATATTTT
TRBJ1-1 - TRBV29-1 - CSVEARGTLNTEAFF TGCAGCGTTGAGGCCAGGGGCACTTTGAACACTGAAGCTTTCTTT
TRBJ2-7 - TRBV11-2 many CASSSYSPTGNEQYF TGTGCCAGCAGCTCCTACTCCCCCACGGGCAACGAGCAGTACTTC
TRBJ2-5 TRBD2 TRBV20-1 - CSALAGVGETQYF TGCAGTGCGCTAGCGGGGGTGGGAGAGACCCAGTACTTC
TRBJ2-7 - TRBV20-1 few CSARDLSGSYEQYF TGCAGTGCTAGAGATCTATCCGGGAGCTACGAGCAGTACTTC
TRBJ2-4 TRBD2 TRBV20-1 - CSARVAGSENIQYF TGCAGTGCTAGAGTAGCGGGGTCAGAAAACATTCAGTACTTC
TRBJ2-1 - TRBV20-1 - CSASSGAYNEQFF TGCAGTGCTAGTTCCGGGGCCTACAATGAGCAGTTCTTC
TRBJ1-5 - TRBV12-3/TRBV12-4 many CASSFGGNNQPQHF TGTGCCAGCAGTTTCGGCGGAAACAATCAGCCCCAGCATTTT
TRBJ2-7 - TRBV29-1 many CSGGRRMDEQYF TGCAGCGGGGGAAGGAGGATGGACGAGCAGTACTTC
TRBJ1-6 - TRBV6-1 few CASSRGRGGNSPLHF TGTGCCAGCAGTCGCGGACGGGGCGGTAATTCACCCCTCCACTTT
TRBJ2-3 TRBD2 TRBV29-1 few CSVDGTSGGGTDTQYF TGCAGCGTTGACGGGACTAGCGGGGGGGGGACAGATACGCAGTATTTT
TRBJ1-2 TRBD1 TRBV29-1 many CSVDGIGGARLNYGYTF TGCAGCGTTGATGGAATAGGGGGCGCGAGGTTAAACTATGGCTACACCTTC
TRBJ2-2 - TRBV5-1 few CASSLETGLGGELFF TGCGCCAGCAGCTTGGAGACAGGATTGGGCGGGGAGCTGTTTTTT
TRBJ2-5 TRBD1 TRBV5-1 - CASSPGTGKETQYF TGCGCCAGCAGCCCTGGGACAGGGAAAGAGACCCAGTACTTC
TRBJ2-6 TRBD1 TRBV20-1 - CSVSTRGRLSGANVLTF TGCAGCGTTTCGACCAGGGGGCGGTTGTCCGGGGCCAACGTCCTGACTTTC
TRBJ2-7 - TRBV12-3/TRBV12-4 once CASSFWSGTYEQYF TGTGCCAGCAGTTTTTGGTCAGGGACCTACGAGCAGTACTTC
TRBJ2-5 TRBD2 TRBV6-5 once CASSYWASGVAETQYF TGTGCCAGCAGTTACTGGGCTAGCGGGGTCGCTGAGACCCAGTACTTC
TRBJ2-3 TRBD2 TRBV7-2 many CASSFAPPGGQYF TGTGCCAGCAGCTTCGCCCCTCCGGGGGGGCAGTATTTT
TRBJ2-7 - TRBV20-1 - CSARTDDYEQYF TGCAGTGCTCGCACCGATGACTACGAGCAGTACTTC
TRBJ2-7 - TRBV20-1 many CSARGQLDAGEQYF TGCAGTGCTAGAGGACAGCTCGACGCGGGCGAGCAGTACTTC
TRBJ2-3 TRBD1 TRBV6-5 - CASSFDPDRVTDTQYF TGTGCCAGCAGTTTCGATCCGGACAGGGTCACAGATACGCAGTATTTT
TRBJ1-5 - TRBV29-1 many CSVVGWGGNQPQHF TGCAGCGTTGTAGGATGGGGCGGCAATCAGCCCCAGCATTTT
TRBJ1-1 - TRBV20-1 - CSAISMMGVAFF TGCAGTGCTATATCCATGATGGGCGTAGCTTTCTTT
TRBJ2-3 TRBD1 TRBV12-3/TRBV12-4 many CASSYPGTGGADTQYF TGTGCCAGCAGTTACCCTGGGACAGGGGGCGCAGATACGCAGTATTTT
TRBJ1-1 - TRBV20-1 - CSARDPARGTEAFF TGCAGTGCTAGAGATCCGGCCCGTGGAACTGAAGCTTTCTTT
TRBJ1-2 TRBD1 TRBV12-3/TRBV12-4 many CASSFGTGGPYGYTF TGTGCCAGCAGTTTCGGGACAGGGGGCCCCTATGGCTACACCTTC
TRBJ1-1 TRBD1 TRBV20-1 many CSASPATGRGTEAFF TGCAGTGCTTCTCCGGCGACAGGGAGGGGAACTGAAGCTTTCTTT
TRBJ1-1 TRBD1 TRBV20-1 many CSAKGQGAVTEAFF TGCAGTGCTAAGGGACAGGGGGCTGTCACTGAAGCTTTCTTT
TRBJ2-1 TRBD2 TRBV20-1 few CSASLSGNYNEQFF TGCAGTGCTAGTCTTAGCGGGAACTACAATGAGCAGTTCTTC
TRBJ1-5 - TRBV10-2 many CASSVGRSLPHF TGCGCCAGCAGTGTTGGACGAAGTTTACCGCATTTT
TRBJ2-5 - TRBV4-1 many CASSQDPQEETQYF TGCGCCAGCAGCCAAGATCCTCAGGAAGAGACCCAGTACTTC
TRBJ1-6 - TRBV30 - CAWGRSNSPLHF TGTGCCTGGGGACGGAGCAATTCACCCCTCCACTTT
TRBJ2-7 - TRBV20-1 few CSARDIAGQPHEQYF TGCAGTGCTAGAGACATAGCGGGACAGCCACACGAGCAGTACTTC